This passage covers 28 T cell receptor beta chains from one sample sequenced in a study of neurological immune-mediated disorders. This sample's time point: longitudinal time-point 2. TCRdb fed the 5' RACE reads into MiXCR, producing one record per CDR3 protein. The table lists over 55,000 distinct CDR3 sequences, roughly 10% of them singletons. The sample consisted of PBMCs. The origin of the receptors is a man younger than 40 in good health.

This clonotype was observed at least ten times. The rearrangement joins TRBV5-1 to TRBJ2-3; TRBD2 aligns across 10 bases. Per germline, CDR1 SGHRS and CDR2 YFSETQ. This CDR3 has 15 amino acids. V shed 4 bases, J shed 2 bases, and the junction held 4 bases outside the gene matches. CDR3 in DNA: TGCGCCAGCAGCCGGACTAGCGGAGTCACAGATACGCAGTATTTT. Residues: CASSRTSGVTDTQYF.

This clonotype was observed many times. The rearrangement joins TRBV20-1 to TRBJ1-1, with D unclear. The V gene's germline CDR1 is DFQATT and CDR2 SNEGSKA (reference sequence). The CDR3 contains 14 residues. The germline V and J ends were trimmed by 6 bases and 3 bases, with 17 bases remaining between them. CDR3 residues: CSAEDEVEDTEAFF. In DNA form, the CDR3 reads TGCAGTGCCGAAGACGAGGTAGAGGACACTGAAGCTTTCTTT.

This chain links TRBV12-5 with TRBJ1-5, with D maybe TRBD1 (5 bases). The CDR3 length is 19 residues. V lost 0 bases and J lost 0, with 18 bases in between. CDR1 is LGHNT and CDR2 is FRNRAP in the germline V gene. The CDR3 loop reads CASGLVRGRSFASNQPQHF. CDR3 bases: TGTGCTAGTGGTTTGGTACGGGGACGGTCTTTTGCTAGCAATCAGCCCCAGCATTTT.

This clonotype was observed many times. The CDR3 spells CSASGTRGITGELFF. The CDR3 region has the DNA TGCAGTGCTAGCGGGACTAGAGGGATCACCGGGGAGCTGTTTTTT. This chain connects TRBV20-1 to TRBJ2-2; 8 bases align to TRBD2. CDR1 and CDR2 from the germline V gene are DFQATT and SNEGSKA (reference sequence). Trimming cost V 3 bases and J 4 bases; bases outside gene matches: 7. CDR3 length equals 15 residues.

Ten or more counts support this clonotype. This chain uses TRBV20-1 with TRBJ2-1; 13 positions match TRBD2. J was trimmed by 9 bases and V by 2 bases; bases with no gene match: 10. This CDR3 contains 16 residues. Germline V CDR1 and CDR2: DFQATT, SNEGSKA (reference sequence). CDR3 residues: CSARSTSGRVLAEQFF. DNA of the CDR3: TGCAGTGCTAGATCTACTAGCGGGAGGGTTTTGGCTGAGCAGTTCTTC.

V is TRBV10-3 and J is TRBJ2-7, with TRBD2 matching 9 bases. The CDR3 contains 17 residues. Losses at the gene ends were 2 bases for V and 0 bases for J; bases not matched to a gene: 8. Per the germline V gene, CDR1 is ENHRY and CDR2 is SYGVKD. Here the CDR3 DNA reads TGTGCCATCAGTGAGACCACTAGCGGGCCAATCTCCTACGAGCAGTACTTC. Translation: CAISETTSGPISYEQYF.

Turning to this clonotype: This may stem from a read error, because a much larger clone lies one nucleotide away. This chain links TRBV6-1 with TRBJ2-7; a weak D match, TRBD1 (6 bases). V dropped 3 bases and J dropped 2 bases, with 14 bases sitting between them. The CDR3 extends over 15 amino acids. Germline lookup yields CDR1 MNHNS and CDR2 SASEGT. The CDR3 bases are TGTGCCAGCAGTGACGGGACAAGAACGCCCTACGAGCAGTACTTC. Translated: CASSDGTRTPYEQYF.

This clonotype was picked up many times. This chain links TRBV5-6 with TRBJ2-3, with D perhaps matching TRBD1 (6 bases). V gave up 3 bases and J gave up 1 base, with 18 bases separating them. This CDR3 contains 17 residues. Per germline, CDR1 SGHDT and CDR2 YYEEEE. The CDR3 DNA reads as TGTGCCAGCAGCTGGACAGAGGGGGAATTAGGCACAGATACGCAGTATTTT. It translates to CASSWTEGELGTDTQYF.

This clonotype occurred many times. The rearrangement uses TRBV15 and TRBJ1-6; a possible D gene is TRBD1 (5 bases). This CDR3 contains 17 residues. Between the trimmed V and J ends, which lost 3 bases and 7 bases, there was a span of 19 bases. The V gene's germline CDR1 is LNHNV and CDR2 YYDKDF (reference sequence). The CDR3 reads CATSSGQPVANNSPLHF. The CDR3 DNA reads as TGTGCCACCAGCAGTGGACAACCGGTCGCGAACAATTCACCCCTCCACTTT.

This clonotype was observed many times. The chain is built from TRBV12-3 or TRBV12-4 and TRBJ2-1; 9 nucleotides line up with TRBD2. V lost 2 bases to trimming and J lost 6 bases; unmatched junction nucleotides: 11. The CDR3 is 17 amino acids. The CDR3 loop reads CASSLRSPSGKINEQFF. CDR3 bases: TGTGCCAGCAGTTTACGGTCCCCTAGCGGGAAAATCAATGAGCAGTTCTTC.

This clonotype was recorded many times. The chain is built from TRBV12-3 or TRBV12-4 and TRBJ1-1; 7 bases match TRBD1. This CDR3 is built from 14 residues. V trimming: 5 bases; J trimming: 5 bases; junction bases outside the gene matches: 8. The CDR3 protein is CASSPQGPLTEAFF. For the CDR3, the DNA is TGTGCCAGCAGTCCACAGGGGCCCTTAACTGAAGCTTTCTTT.

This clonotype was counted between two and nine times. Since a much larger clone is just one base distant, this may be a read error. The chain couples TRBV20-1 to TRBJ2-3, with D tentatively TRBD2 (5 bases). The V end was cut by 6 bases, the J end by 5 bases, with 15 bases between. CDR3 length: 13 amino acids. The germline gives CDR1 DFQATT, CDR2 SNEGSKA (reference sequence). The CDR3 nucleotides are TGCAGTGCCGACGGGGTACTTCAAGATACGCAGTATTTT. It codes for CSADGVLQDTQYF.

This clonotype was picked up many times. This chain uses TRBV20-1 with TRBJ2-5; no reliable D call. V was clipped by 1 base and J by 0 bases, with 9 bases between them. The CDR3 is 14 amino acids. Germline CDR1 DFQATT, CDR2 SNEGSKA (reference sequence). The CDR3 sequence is CSARVAGYQETQYF. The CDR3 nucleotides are TGCAGTGCTAGAGTGGCAGGATACCAAGAGACCCAGTACTTC.

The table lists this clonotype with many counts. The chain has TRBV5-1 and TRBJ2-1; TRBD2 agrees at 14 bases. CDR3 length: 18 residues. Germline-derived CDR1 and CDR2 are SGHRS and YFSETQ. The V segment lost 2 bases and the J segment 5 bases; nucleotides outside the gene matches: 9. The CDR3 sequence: CASSFGLAGGRGNNEQFF. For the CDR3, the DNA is TGCGCCAGCAGCTTTGGACTAGCGGGAGGCCGGGGTAACAATGAGCAGTTCTTC.

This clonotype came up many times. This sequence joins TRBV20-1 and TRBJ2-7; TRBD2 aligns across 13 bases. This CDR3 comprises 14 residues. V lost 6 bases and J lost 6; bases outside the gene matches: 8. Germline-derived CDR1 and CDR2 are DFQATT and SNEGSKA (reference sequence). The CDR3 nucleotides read TGCAGTGCCCTTGGACTAGCGGGAGCGGGCGAGCAGTACTTC. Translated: CSALGLAGAGEQYF.

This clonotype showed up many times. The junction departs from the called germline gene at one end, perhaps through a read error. The CDR3 is CASSLRLAGGNEQFF. CDR3 nucleotide sequence: TGTGCCAGCAGCTTACGTCTAGCGGGGGGCAATGAGCAGTTCTTC. This chain joins TRBV5-1 and TRBJ2-1; 11 bases are a match to TRBD2. The CDR3 is 15 residues long. CDR1 is SGHRS, CDR2 YFSETQ, per germline.

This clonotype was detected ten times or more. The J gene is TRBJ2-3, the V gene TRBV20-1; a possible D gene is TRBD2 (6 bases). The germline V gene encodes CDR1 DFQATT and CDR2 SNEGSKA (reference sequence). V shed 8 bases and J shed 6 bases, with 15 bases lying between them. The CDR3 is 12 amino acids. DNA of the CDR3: TGCAGTCCCGCACAGCGGGCGGATACGCAGTATTTT. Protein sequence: CSPAQRADTQYF.

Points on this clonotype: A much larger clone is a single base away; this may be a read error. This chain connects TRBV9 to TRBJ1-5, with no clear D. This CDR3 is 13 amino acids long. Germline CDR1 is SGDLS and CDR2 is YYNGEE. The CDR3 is CASSPRESQPHHF. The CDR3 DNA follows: TGTGCCAGCAGCCCTCGGGAGTCTCAGCCCCATCATTTT.

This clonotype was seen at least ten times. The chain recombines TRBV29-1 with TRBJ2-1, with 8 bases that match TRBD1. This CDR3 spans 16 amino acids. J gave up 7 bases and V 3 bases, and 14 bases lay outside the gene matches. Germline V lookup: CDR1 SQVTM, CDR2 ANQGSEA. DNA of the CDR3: TGCAGCGTTGAGGGGGCGGCAGGGGGCTCGGCGAATGAGCAGTTCTTC. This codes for CSVEGAAGGSANEQFF.

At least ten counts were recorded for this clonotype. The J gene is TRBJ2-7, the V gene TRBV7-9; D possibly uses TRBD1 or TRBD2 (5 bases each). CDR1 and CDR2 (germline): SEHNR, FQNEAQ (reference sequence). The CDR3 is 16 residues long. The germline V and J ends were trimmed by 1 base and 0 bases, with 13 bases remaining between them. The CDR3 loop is CASSLVGHGSSYEQYF. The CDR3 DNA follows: TGTGCCAGCAGCTTAGTCGGACATGGGAGCTCCTACGAGCAGTACTTC.

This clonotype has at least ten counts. The CDR3 DNA follows: TGTGCCAGCAGCCAACTAGCGGGAGTCGGCACAGATACGCAGTATTTT. Translated: CASSQLAGVGTDTQYF. The chain recombines TRBV14 with TRBJ2-3; 10 bases align to TRBD2. CDR1 is SGHDN and CDR2 is FVKESK in the germline V gene. CDR3 size: 16 residues. Unmatched junction bases numbered 3, after V lost 2 bases and J lost 1 base.

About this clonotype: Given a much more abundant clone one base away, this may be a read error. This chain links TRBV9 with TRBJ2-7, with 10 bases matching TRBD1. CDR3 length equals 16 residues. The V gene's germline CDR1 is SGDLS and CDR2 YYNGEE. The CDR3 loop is CANSPLWDRGGGEQYF. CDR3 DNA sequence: TGTGCCAACAGCCCCCTCTGGGACAGGGGAGGAGGTGAGCAGTACTTC.

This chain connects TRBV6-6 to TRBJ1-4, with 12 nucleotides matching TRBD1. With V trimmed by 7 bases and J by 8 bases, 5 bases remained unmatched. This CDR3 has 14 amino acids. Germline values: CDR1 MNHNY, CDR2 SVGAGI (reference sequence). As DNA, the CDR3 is TGTGCCAGCAAAGGGACAGGGGGCCAAGAAAAACTGTTTTTT. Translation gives CASKGTGGQEKLFF.

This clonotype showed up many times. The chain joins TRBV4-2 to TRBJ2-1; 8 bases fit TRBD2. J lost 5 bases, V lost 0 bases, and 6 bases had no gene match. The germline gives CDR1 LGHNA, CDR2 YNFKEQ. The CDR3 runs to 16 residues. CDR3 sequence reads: CASSQEPGLGDNEQFF. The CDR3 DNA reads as TGTGCCAGCAGCCAAGAGCCGGGACTAGGGGACAATGAGCAGTTCTTC.

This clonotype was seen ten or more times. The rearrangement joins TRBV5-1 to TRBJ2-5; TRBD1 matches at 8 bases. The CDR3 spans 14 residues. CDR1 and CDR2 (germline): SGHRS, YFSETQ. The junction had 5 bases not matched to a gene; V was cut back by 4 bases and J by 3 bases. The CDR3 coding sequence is TGCGCCAGCAGCCCACAGGGGGTGAAAGAGACCCAGTACTTC. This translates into CASSPQGVKETQYF.

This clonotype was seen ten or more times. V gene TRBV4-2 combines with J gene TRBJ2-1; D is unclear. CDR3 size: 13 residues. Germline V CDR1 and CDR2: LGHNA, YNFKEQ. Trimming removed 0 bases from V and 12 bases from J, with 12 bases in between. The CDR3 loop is CASSQEVRNSQFF. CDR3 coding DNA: TGTGCCAGCAGCCAAGAGGTCCGTAACTCGCAGTTCTTC.

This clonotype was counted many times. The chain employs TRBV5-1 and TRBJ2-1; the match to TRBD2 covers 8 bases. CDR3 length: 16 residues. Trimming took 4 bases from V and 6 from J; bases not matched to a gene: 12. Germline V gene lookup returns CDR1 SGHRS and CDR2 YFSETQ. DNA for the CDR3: TGCGCCAGCAGCCCCGGCTTGCGGGAGGCCATCAATGAGCAGTTCTTC. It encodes CASSPGLREAINEQFF.

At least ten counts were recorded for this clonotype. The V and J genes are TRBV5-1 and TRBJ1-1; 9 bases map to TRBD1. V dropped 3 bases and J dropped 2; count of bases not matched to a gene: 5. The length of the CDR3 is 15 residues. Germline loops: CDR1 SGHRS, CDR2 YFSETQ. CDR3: CASSSTGQGNTEAFF. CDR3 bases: TGCGCCAGCAGCTCGACGGGACAGGGTAACACTGAAGCTTTCTTT. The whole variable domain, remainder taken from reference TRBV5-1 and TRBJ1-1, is KAGVTQTPRYLIKTRGQQVTLSCSPISGHRSVSWYQQTPGQGLQFLFEYFSETQRNKGNFPGRFSGRQFSNSRSEMNVSTLELGDSALYLCASSSTGQGNTEAFFGQGTRLTVV.